What follows describes a single T cell receptor beta chain. Antigen: not known. These data are taken from a study of T cell responses to AZD1222 COVID-19 vaccine. Looked up from germline, CDR1 is GTSNPN and CDR2 is SVGIG (reference sequence). This CDR3 comprises 16 residues. With 2 bases removed from V and 0 bases from J, the gap between germline ends came to 17 bases. Broader study findings: Clonal diversity was possibly underestimated, and the donors were mostly white British, with more females. In all cases, repertoires were sampled only after the peak T cell response. Spike-specific TCR depth and breadth grew after two AZD1222 doses. At 160-218 and 743-854, vaccine-associated CD4 TCRs were dominant, and they spanned spike.

The protocol was immunoSEQ multiplex PCR, while the TCRdb copy is restricted to in-frame clones and leaves out a portion. This table holds more than 95,000 clones, 89% found once. The receptor was isolated from an adult in good health. V is TRBV30 and J is TRBJ2-7; a weak D match, TRBD1 (6 bases). Sequenced here: peripheral blood, sampled on day 0 of AZD1222 vaccination. CDR3 amino acids: CAWSSLGQPISYEQYF. In nucleotides, the CDR3 is TGTGCCTGGAGTTCCCTCGGACAGCCTATCTCCTACGAGCAGTACTTC.